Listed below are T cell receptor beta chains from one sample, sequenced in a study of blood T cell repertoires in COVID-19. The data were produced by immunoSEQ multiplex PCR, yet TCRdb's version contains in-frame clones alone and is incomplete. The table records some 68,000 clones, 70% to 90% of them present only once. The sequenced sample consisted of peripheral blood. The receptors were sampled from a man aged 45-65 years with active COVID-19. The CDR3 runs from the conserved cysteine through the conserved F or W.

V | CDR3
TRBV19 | CASSATGTGGYEQYF
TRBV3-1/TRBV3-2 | CASSLRLAGGPTQFF
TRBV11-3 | CASSPGIQETEAFF
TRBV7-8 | CASSPGKRANTGELFF
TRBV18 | CASSPGDRASDTQYF
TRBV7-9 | CASSLALGLSSTNEQFF
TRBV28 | CASSYVGTDTQYF
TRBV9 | CASSGRLAGAYNEQFF
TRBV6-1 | CASSEGAGDPYEQYF
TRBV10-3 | CAIMGDTGPSYNEQFF
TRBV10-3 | CAISERGRGTGELFF
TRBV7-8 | CASSLGLATVEQYF
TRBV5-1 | CASSTPGGDTQYF
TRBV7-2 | CASKRGGPLNEQFF
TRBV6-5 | CAGGEVRMNTEAFF
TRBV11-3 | CATHFRGLAGVTGELFF
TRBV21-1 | CASSFPGTSDETQYF
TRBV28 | CASGTSGFTDTQYF
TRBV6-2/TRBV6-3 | CASSYGIEGGSYEQYF
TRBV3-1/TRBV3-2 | CASSFRKITGPGELFF
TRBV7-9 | CASSARDSERGFF
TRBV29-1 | CSAPTSRYNEQFF